This T cell receptor beta chain was sequenced for a study of blood T cell repertoires in COVID-19. At the level of the study: The United States, Italy and Spain were the sources of the acute and convalescent COVID-19 samples. PBMCs, B-cell-depleted T cells, or T cells were the source of the cDNA or gDNA that made up the material.

The CDR3 runs to 14 residues. The V gene end was trimmed by 6 bases and the J gene end by 5 bases; junction bases not matched to a gene: 3. Germline V gene sequence: CDR1 MNHEY, CDR2 SVGAGI. Some clones are missing from TCRdb's copy, which holds only in-frame ones; the method was immunoSEQ multiplex PCR. The sample carries some 320,000 clones, about 88% recorded once. Participants, about 18 to 90 years old, spanned 25 or so US areas. Cohort 3 donors were reported recovered after two negative PCRs, clearance, or symptom resolution. The receptor was isolated from a man between 60 and 75 years old who had recovered from COVID-19. The source material was PBMCs or T cells enriched from blood (not recorded which). This chain uses TRBV6-5 with TRBJ2-7; 14 bases fit TRBD2. As DNA, the CDR3 is TGTGCCAGCAGGGGACTAGCGGGAGTTGACGAGCAGTACTTC. It is translated as CASRGLAGVDEQYF.